The subject of this entry is one TCR beta chain. Profiled with immunoSEQ multiplex PCR; TCRdb holds only in-frame clones, not every one. The sample yields approximately 180,000 clones, approximately 92% seen once. The data are from a study of T cell responses to AZD1222 COVID-19 vaccine. This TCR came from an adult who received the MenACWY meningococcal vaccine as a control. This specimen consisted of peripheral blood, obtained 28 days after the second dose of the MenACWY control vaccine.

The CDR3 sequence is CASSYEGPSVEQYF. The CDR3 region has the DNA TGTGCCAGCAGTTACGAGGGCCCATCGGTCGAGCAGTACTTC. This chain joins TRBV6-2 or TRBV6-3 and TRBJ2-7; a weak D match, TRBD2 (5 bases). Per germline, CDR1 MNHEY and CDR2 SVGEGT. Trimming pared 2 bases from V and 6 bases from J, leaving 14 bases between. The CDR3 is 14 amino acids.